This TCR beta chain was identified in a study of shared clonotypes between healthy human individuals. The CDR3 consists of 15 residues. V was clipped by 8 bases and J by 0 bases, with 13 bases between them. Germline V gene lookup returns CDR1 MNHEY and CDR2 SMNVEV (reference sequence). Profiled with immunoSEQ multiplex PCR; TCRdb holds only in-frame clones, not every one. This table has 2,500,000 or so clones, 80% to 95% appearing once. The chain carries TRBV27 and TRBJ1-4, with D perhaps TRBD1 (6 bases). The TCR was taken from a man between 18 and 35 years old in good health. Some clones in this sample may be carry-over from other donors' samples. The sequencing input was naive CD4+ T cells from PBMCs. This sample's subset: CD45RA+ positively selected. CDR3 coding DNA: TGTGCCAGCGGGTTAGGGGGAGCAACTAATGAAAAACTGTTTTTT. Translating it yields CASGLGGATNEKLFF. Together with reference TRBV27 and TRBJ1-4, the CDR3 gives the full variable domain: EAQVTQNPRYLITVTGKKLTVTCSQNMNHEYMSWYRQDPGLGLRQIYYSMNVEVTDKGDVPEGYKVSRKEKRNFPLILESPSPNQTSLYFCASGLGGATNEKLFFGSGTQLSVL.